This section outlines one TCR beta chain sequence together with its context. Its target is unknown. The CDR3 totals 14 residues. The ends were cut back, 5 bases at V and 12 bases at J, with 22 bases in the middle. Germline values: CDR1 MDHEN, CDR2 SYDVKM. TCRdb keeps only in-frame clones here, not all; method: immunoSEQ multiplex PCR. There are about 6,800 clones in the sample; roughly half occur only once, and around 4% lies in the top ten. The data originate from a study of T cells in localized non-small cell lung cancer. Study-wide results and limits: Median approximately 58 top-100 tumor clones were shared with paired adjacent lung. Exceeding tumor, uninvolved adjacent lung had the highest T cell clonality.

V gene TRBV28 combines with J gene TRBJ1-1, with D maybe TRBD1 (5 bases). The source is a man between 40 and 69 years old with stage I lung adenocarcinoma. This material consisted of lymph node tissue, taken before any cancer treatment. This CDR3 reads CASSLGPGRGRTFF. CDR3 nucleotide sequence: TGTGCCAGCAGTCTCGGACCGGGACGGGGTAGGACTTTCTTT.